The 10 T cell receptor beta chains given below trace back to one sample, sequenced in a study of blood T cells in healthy people across ages. Sample-barcoded 5' priming and a J-beta primer mix drove a second PCR of about 7 to 11 cycles. TCRdb independently ran MiXCR on the 5' RACE reads; one entry per CDR3 protein. Among hundreds of thousands of distinct CDR3 sequences listed, just over 55% were seen once. The sample was blood. These TCRs come from a man aged 40-55 years in good health.

The genes are TRBV28 and TRBJ2-1, with 10 nucleotides matching TRBD2. This CDR3 region has 17 residues. After removal of 2 bases from V and 7 bases from J, the junction contained 11 bases not matched to a gene. The germline gives CDR1 MDHEN, CDR2 SYDVKM. The CDR3 is CASSLPHAGTSVNEQFF. The CDR3 DNA sequence: TGTGCCAGCAGTTTACCTCATGCGGGGACTAGCGTTAATGAGCAGTTCTTC.

This clonotype was observed many times. The chain links TRBV12-3 or TRBV12-4 to TRBJ2-7, with a possible D match to TRBD2 (5 bases). CDR3 size: 13 residues. The ends were cut back, 2 bases at V and 3 bases at J, with 8 bases in the middle. The CDR3 coding sequence is TGTGCCAGCAGTTTACGGGGAAGCTACGAGCAGTACTTC. Translated: CASSLRGSYEQYF.

The gene calls are TRBV4-1 and TRBJ2-5; D is possibly TRBD2 (5 bases). This CDR3 is 16 amino acids long. V was cut by 4 bases and J by 1 base, with 16 bases left in between. Germline V gives CDR1 MGHRA, CDR2 YSYEKL. Here the CDR3 reads CASSRVITGIQETQYF. The CDR3 DNA is TGCGCCAGCAGCCGAGTTATTACCGGGATCCAAGAGACCCAGTACTTC.

As concerns this clonotype: The limits of the CDR3 on the DNA are not certain, so only TCRdb's listed CDR3 is given. The chain has TRBV27 and TRBJ1-2; no check of the table's D call, TRBD1, against the DNA was made. Looked up from germline, CDR1 is MNHEY and CDR2 is SMNVEV (reference sequence). Both ends counted, the CDR3 spans 14 residues. CDR3 loop: CASSSSDRGHGYTF.

This sequence joins TRBV5-6 and TRBJ2-4; 15 bases map to TRBD2. The last part of the DNA fits TRBJ2-7 better; the J call may be wrong. This CDR3 contains 18 residues. The germline V gene encodes CDR1 SGHDT and CDR2 YYEEEE. CDR3 residues: CASSLGTSGRAGSYEQYF. The CDR3 nucleotides are TGTGCCAGCAGCTTGGGGACTAGCGGGAGGGCGGGCTCCTACGAGCAGTACTTC.

CDR3 in DNA: TGTGCCAGCAGCTTTCTTCCGGCCAAGGAGCAGTTCTTC. Translated, it gives CASSFLPAKEQFF. The J gene is TRBJ2-1, the V gene TRBV7-3, with unresolved D. This CDR3 is built from 13 residues. Germline CDR1 and CDR2: SGHTA and FQGTGA. V lost 3 bases, J lost 10 bases, and 13 bases lay in between.

The J gene is TRBJ2-5, the V gene TRBV15; possible D gene TRBD2, 5 bases. Trimming removed 0 bases at V and 3 bases at J, with 11 bases between. Looked up from germline, CDR1 is LNHNV and CDR2 is YYDKDF (reference sequence). CDR3 length: 15 amino acids. DNA for the CDR3: TGTGCCACCAGCAGAGATCAGACGGGAAAAGAGACCCAGTACTTC. Translated, it gives CATSRDQTGKETQYF.

The chain links TRBV7-3 to TRBJ2-1, with D possibly matching TRBD2 (5 bases). Germline assignment: CDR1 SGHTA and CDR2 FQGTGA. V lost 4 bases, J lost 0 bases, and 10 bases lay in between. The CDR3 consists of 15 residues. The CDR3 reads CASSSPTSSYNEQFF. In DNA, the CDR3 is TGTGCCAGCAGCTCACCTACTAGCTCCTACAATGAGCAGTTCTTC.

The J gene is TRBJ2-3, the V gene TRBV7-2; D is ambiguous. The CDR3 runs 9 residues. Trimming left V 10 bases short and J 3 bases short, with 2 bases between. The germline V gene encodes CDR1 SGHTA and CDR2 FQGNSA. CDR3 bases: TGTGCCATTACAGATACGCAGTATTTT. It codes for CAITDTQYF.

This clonotype was found many times. The chain is built from TRBV7-3 and TRBJ2-5; D assignment may be TRBD1 or TRBD2 (5 bases each). The germline CDR1 and CDR2 sequences are SGHTA and FQGTGA. Between the trimmed V and J ends, which lost 4 bases and 2 bases, there was a span of 11 bases. This CDR3 is built from 14 residues. CDR3 sequence: CASSSLGPQETQYF. In DNA, the CDR3 is TGTGCCAGCAGCTCCCTGGGACCACAAGAGACCCAGTACTTC.